The source of this TCR beta chain is a study of T cell responses to AZD1222 COVID-19 vaccine. As for the study in general: Pooled in the analysis were second doses at about 4 or about 12 weeks. Findings and caveats of the study: Just a handful of AZD1222 recipients tested seropositive at baseline.

Some clones are missing from TCRdb's copy, which holds only in-frame ones; the method was immunoSEQ multiplex PCR. This sample has tens of thousands of clones, with 86% found just once. Trimming took 2 bases from V and 0 from J; bases not matched to a gene: 5. This CDR3 comprises 17 residues. Germline V lookup: CDR1 SEHNR, CDR2 FQNEAQ (reference sequence). Notes on this clone: Its antigen is not known.

The receptor was derived from an adult in good health. This specimen consisted of peripheral blood, obtained on day 0 of AZD1222 vaccination. The J gene is TRBJ2-5, the V gene TRBV7-9, with 11 bases matching TRBD1. In DNA form, the CDR3 reads TGTGCCAGCAGCTTATTCGGGACAGGGGGGTACCAAGAGACCCAGTACTTC. As protein: CASSLFGTGGYQETQYF.